This entry is about one TCR beta chain. This specimen comes from a study of blood T cell repertoires in COVID-19. Study summary: Spain, Italy and the United States supplied samples that represented acute and convalescent COVID-19. PBMCs, B-cell-depleted T cells, or T cells provided the cDNA or gDNA that made up the material.

The V segment lost 5 bases and the J segment 4 bases; nucleotides outside the gene matches: 7. The CDR3 sequence is 14 residues long. The germline gives CDR1 LNHDA, CDR2 SQIVND (reference sequence). Original analysis: Nucleated cell number was recorded as an estimate derived from reference gene primer amplification. The method was immunoSEQ multiplex PCR; TCRdb's version includes in-frame clones alone and lacks a portion of them. The D gene and trimming were derived from the DNA, and the V and J assignments and clone size from that table. Here the sample spans 140,000 to 150,000 clones, 89% being singletons.

The sample taken for sequencing was peripheral blood. This chain links TRBV19 with TRBJ2-7; the match to TRBD2 covers 8 bases. This TCR came from a human donor in a cohort sampled during active COVID-19. The CDR3 DNA is TGTGCCAGTAGTCCCGGGAGGGGAGGTTACGAGCAGTACTTC. This encodes CASSPGRGGYEQYF.